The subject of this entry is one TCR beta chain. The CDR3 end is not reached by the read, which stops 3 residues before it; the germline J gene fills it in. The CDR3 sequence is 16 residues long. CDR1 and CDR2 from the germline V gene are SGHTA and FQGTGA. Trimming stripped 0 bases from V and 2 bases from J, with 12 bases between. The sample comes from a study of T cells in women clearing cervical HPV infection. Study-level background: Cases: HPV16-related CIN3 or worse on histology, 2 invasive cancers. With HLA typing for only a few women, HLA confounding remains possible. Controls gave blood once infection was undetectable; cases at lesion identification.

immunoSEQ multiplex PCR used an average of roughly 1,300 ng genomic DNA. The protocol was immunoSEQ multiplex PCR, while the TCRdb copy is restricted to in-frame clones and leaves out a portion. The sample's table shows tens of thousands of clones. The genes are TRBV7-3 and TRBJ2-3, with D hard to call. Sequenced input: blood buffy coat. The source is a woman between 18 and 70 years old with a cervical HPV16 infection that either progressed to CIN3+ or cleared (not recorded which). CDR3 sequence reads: CASSLTGPPPTDTQYF. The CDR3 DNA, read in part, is TGTGCCAGCAGCTTAACAGGTCCCCCGCCCACAGATACG.